This T cell receptor beta chain comes out of a study of T cells in Graves' hyperthyroidism and ophthalmopathy. Whole-study context: Peripheral blood draws took place at initial diagnosis, ahead of any treatment.

Diagnostic assessment was based on clinical symptoms, serum thyroxine and TRAb, thyroid ultrasound and orbital computed tomography. The investigators amplified TCR beta CDR3 regions from RNA transcripts. HTBI primers were used for first-round RT-PCR of the TCR CDR3. TCRdb fed the multiplex PCR reads into MiXCR, producing one record per CDR3 protein. The table lists a few hundred thousand distinct CDR3 sequences, 21% of them singletons, with around 45% in the top ten. General study findings and limits: Most thyroid clonotypes that were expanded above 0.001 also turned up in blood.

V shed 5 bases and J 6 bases; nucleotides not matched to a gene: 7. This CDR3 contains 16 residues. The V gene's germline CDR1 is SGHVS and CDR2 FNYEAQ. There are a few counts of this clonotype. Antigen unknown. The V gene is TRBV7-6, the J gene TRBJ2-1; TRBD2 matches 13 bases. The sequenced material came from blood. The origin of this receptor is a woman aged 45-65 years with Graves' hyperthyroidism. CDR3 sequence reads: CASSVQTSGRFNEQFF. Written as DNA, the CDR3 is TGTGCCAGCAGCGTTCAGACTAGCGGGAGGTTCAATGAGCAGTTCTTC.